Listed below are T cell receptor beta chains from one sample, sequenced in a study of early T cells in non-severe SARS-CoV-2 infection. From the 5' RACE reads, TCRdb called clonotypes with MiXCR, one entry per CDR3 protein. The sample lists more than 95,000 distinct CDR3 sequences; approximately 15% were seen once. Sequencing was done on a sample of whole blood. The receptors were sampled from an adult who was a healthcare worker with PCR-confirmed SARS-CoV-2 infection or an uninfected control (not recorded which). Each CDR3 is given with its conserved first and last residue. Fields, in order: D gene, V gene, J gene, CDR3 protein. A D gene is named only where the DNA matches it firmly.

.	TRBV6-2/TRBV6-3	TRBJ1-1	CASTREGVYTEAFF
.	TRBV20-1	TRBJ1-1	CSASLSGAMNTEAFF
TRBD1	TRBV11-2	TRBJ1-1	CASSHGQGAFNTEAFF
.	TRBV29-1	TRBJ2-7	CSVEDGTSYEQYF
.	TRBV5-4	TRBJ2-3	CASSLVTDNTDTQYF
.	TRBV4-3	TRBJ2-2	CASSQGGLSGTGELFF
.	TRBV19	TRBJ2-6	CASIPSEGSGANVLTF
TRBD1	TRBV10-3	TRBJ1-2	CAISTDRRYGYTF
.	TRBV7-9	TRBJ2-7	CASSLRAYSYEQYF
.	TRBV10-3	TRBJ1-2	CAITSTNYGYTF
.	TRBV6-6	TRBJ1-2	CASRGGDYGYTF
.	TRBV19	TRBJ1-6	CASTSSSYNSPLHF
TRBD1	TRBV29-1	TRBJ2-1	CSVNRPGQLRSYNEQFF
.	TRBV20-1	TRBJ1-1	CSASGGARGDTEAFF
.	TRBV11-2	TRBJ2-5	CASSLTQGWETQYF
TRBD1	TRBV19	TRBJ2-1	CASSIGQGRGQFF
.	TRBV12-3/TRBV12-4	TRBJ1-1	CASSLDTEAFF
TRBD1	TRBV10-1	TRBJ2-7	CGRNRGRGEQYF
.	TRBV20-1	TRBJ2-3	CSAVHKYTQYF
TRBD2	TRBV11-2	TRBJ2-4	CASSPHTGLAKNIQYF
.	TRBV5-1	TRBJ2-3	CASSLEWLGEDTQYF
TRBD1	TRBV10-3	TRBJ2-7	CAISGQGYEQYF
.	TRBV9	TRBJ2-5	CASSLGVQETQYF
.	TRBV19	TRBJ1-5	CASSIEGARSNQPQHF
.	TRBV20-1	TRBJ1-4	CSARPSEKLFF
.	TRBV12-3/TRBV12-4	TRBJ1-1	CASSLMETNTEAFF
.	TRBV5-6	TRBJ2-6	CASSLEGAGANVLTF
.	TRBV13	TRBJ2-7	CASSPNTDLSSYEQYF
.	TRBV24-1	TRBJ2-5	CATTYQETQYF
TRBD2	TRBV7-2	TRBJ2-7	CASSSTPYLAEGYEQYF
TRBD1	TRBV5-1	TRBJ2-3	CASSLRQGGTDTQYF
.	TRBV5-8	TRBJ2-7	CASSLVGSGAYEQYF
TRBD1	TRBV6-1	TRBJ1-5	CASRNGQGGYSNQPQHF
.	TRBV9	TRBJ2-7	CASSVGGEPYEQYF
.	TRBV12-3/TRBV12-4	TRBJ2-5	CASSFTSEQETQYF
.	TRBV2	TRBJ2-1	CASSGRTYQGGEQFF
.	TRBV28	TRBJ2-5	CASSLRDSHQETQYF
.	TRBV7-2	TRBJ2-7	CASSLDRRNPEQYF
TRBD2	TRBV30	TRBJ2-2	CAYVLAGYTGELFF
.	TRBV12-3/TRBV12-4	TRBJ2-3	CASSFTGEGDTQYF
TRBD1	TRBV11-2	TRBJ2-7	CASSLEDRVVRYEQYF
.	TRBV28	TRBJ2-1	CASSKALGEQFF
.	TRBV7-2	TRBJ2-2	CASSLIFLGSAGNTGELFF
TRBD2	TRBV7-9	TRBJ2-3	CASSASMVAGGNTDTQYF
.	TRBV20-1	TRBJ1-4	CSASSTSTNEKLFF
.	TRBV30	TRBJ2-3	CAWSGNADTQYF
TRBD2	TRBV6-4	TRBJ2-7	CASPPPGRTLSSYEQYF